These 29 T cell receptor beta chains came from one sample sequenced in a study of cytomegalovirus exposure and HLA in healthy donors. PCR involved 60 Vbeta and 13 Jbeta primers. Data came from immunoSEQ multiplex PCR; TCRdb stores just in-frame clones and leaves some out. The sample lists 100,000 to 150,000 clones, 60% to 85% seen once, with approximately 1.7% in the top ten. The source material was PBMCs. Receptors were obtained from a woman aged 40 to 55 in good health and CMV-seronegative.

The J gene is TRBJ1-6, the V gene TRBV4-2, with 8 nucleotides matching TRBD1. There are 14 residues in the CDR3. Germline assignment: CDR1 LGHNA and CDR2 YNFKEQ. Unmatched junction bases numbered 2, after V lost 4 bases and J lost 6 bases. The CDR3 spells CASSPGQGNSPLHF. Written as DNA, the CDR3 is TGTGCCAGCAGCCCTGGACAGGGTAATTCACCCCTCCACTTT.

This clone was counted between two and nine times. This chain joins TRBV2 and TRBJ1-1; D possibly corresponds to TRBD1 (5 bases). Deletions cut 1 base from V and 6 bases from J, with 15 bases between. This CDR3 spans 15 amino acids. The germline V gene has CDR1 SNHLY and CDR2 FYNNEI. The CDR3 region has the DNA TGTGCCAGCAGTGAAGATGGTACGGGGGAGGCTGAAGCTTTCTTT. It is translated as CASSEDGTGEAEAFF.

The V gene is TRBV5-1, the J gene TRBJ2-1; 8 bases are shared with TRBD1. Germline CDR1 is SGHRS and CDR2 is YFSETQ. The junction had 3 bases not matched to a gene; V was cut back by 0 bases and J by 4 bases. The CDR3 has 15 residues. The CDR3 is CASSLADRAYNEQFF. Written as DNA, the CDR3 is TGCGCCAGCAGCTTGGCGGACAGGGCGTACAATGAGCAGTTCTTC.

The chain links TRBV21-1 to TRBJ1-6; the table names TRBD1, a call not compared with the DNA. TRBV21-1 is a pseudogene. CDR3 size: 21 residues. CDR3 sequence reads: CASSKVDRDRGESSYNSPLHF. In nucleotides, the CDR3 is TGTGCCAGCAGCAAAGTGGACAGGGACAGAGGTGAAAGCTCCTATAATTCACCCCTCCACTTT.

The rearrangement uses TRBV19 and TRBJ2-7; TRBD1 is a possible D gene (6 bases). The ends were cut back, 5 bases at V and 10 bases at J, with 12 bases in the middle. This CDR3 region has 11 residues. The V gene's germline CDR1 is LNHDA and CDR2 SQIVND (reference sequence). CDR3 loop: CASSGRDTQYF. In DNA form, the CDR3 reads TGTGCCAGTAGTGGCAGGGACACTCAGTACTTC.

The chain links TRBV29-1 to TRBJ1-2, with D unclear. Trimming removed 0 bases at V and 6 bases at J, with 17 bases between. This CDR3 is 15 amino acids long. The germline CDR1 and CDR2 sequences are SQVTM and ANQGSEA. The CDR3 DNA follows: TGCAGCGTTGAAGAGGCTATTGCGAGCCGGGATGGCTACACCTTC. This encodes CSVEEAIASRDGYTF.

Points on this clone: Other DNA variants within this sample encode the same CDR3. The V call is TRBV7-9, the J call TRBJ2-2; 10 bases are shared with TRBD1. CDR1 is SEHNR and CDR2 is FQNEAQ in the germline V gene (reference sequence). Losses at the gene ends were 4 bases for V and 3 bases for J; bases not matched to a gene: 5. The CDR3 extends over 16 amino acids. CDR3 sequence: CASSSPGTGDTGELFF. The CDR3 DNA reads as TGTGCCAGCAGCTCGCCGGGGACAGGGGACACCGGGGAGCTGTTTTTT.

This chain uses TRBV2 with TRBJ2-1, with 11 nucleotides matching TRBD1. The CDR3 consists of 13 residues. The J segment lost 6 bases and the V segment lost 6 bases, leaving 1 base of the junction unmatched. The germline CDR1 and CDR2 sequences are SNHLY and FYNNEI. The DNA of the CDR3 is TGTGCCAGCAGAGGGACAGGGGGCAATGAGCAGTTCTTC. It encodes CASRGTGGNEQFF.

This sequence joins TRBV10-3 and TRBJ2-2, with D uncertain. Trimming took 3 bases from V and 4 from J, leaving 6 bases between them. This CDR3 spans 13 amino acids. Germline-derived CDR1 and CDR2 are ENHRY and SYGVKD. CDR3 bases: TGTGCCATCAGTGATGGTAGCACCGGGGAGCTGTTTTTT. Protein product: CAISDGSTGELFF.

The CDR3 DNA follows: TGCGCCAGCAGTGGGGAAAGCGGCCGCCCGTACAATGAGCAGTTCTTC. The encoded protein is CASSGESGRPYNEQFF. The J gene is TRBJ2-1, the V gene TRBV5-1; tentatively, D is TRBD2 (5 bases). CDR3 length: 16 amino acids. The V gene lost 5 bases and the J gene lost 4 bases, with 19 bases spanning the gap. Per germline, CDR1 SGHRS and CDR2 YFSETQ.

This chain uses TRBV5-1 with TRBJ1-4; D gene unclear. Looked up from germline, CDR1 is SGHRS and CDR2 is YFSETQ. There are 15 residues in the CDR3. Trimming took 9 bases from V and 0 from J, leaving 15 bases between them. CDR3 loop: CATSPAGSTNEKLFF. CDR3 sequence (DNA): TGCGCCACCTCTCCCGCAGGATCAACTAATGAAAAACTGTTTTTT.

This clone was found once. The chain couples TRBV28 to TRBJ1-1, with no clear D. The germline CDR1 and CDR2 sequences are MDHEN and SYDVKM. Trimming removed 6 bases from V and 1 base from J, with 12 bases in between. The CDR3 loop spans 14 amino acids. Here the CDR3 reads CASSLLLPNTEAFF. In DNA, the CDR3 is TGTGCCAGCAGCCTCCTTCTCCCGAACACTGAAGCTTTCTTT.

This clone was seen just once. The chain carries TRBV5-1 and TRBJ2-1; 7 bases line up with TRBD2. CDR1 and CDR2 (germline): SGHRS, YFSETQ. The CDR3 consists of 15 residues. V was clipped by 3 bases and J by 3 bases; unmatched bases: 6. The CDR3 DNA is TGCGCCAGCAGCTACGGGGGAGGGGACTACAATGAGCAGTTCTTC. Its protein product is CASSYGGGDYNEQFF.

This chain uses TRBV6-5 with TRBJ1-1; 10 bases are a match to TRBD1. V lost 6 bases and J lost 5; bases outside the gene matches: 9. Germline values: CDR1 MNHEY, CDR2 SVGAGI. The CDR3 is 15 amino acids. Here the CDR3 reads CASSGTGAPSTEAFF. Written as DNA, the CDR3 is TGTGCCAGCAGCGGGACAGGGGCCCCGAGTACTGAAGCTTTCTTT.

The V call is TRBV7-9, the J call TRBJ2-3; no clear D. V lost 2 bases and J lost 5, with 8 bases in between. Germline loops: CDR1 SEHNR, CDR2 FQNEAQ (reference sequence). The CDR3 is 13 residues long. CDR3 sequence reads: CASSLPGLDTQYF. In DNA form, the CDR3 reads TGTGCCAGCAGCTTACCCGGGTTAGATACGCAGTATTTT.

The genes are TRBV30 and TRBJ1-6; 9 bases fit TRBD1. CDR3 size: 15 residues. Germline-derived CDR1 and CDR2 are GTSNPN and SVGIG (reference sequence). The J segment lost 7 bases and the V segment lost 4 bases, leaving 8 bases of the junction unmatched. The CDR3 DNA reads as TGTGCCTGGATCCCGGGACAGGGACTAAATTCACCCCTCCACTTT. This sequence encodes CAWIPGQGLNSPLHF.

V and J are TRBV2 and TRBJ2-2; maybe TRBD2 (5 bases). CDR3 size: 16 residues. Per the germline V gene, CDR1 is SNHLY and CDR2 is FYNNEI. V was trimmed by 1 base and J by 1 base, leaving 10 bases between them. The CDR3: CASSEVMGRNTGELFF. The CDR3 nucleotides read TGTGCCAGCAGTGAAGTCATGGGGAGGAACACCGGGGAGCTGTTTTTT.

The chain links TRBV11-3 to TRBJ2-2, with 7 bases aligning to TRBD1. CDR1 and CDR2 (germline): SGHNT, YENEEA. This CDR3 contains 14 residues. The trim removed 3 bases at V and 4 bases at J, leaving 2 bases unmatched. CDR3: CASSFTGATGELFF. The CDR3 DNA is TGTGCCAGCAGCTTCACAGGGGCCACCGGGGAGCTGTTTTTT.

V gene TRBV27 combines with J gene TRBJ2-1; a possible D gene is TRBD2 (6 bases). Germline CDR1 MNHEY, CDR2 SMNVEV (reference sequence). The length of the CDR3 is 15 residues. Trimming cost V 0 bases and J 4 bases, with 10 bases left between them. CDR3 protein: CASSLSGTPYNEQFF. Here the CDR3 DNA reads TGTGCCAGCAGTTTATCCGGGACTCCATACAATGAGCAGTTCTTC.

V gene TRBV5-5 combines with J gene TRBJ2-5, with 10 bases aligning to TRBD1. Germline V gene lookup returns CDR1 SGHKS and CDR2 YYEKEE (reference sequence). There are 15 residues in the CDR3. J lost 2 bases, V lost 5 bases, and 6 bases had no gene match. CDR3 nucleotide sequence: TGTGCCAGCAGGGTTTCGGACAGGGGGCAAGAGACCCAGTACTTC. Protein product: CASRVSDRGQETQYF.

CDR3: CASSLGGAAKNIQYF. The CDR3, as DNA: TGTGCCAGCAGCTTAGGGGGCGCGGCCAAAAACATTCAGTACTTC. The chain is built from TRBV28 and TRBJ2-4; 7 nucleotides agree with TRBD1. V shed 6 bases and J 1 base; nucleotides not matched to a gene: 6. CDR1 is MDHEN, CDR2 SYDVKM, per germline. CDR3 length equals 15 residues.

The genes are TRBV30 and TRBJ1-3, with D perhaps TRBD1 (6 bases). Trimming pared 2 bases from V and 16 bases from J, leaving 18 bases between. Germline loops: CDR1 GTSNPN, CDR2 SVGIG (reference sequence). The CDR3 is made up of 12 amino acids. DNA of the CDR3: TGTGCCTGGAGTCCCATCACAGGGCCCGGGTATTTT. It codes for CAWSPITGPGYF.

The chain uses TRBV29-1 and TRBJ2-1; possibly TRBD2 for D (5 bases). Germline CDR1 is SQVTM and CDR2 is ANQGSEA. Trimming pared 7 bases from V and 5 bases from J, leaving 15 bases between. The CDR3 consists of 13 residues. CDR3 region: CSGGARADNEQFF. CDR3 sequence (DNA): TGCAGCGGAGGAGCACGAGCGGACAATGAGCAGTTCTTC.

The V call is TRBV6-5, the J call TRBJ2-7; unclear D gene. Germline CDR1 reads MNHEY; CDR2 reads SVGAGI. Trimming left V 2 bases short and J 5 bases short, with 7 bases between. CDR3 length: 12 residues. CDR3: CASSYGPHEQYF. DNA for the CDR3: TGTGCCAGCAGTTACGGGCCTCACGAGCAGTACTTC.

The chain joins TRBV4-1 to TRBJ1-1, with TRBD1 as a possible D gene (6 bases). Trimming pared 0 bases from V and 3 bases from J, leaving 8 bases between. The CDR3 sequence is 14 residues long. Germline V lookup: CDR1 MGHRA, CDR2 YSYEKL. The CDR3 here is CASSQEPGDTEAFF. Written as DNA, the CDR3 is TGCGCCAGCAGCCAAGAACCAGGGGACACTGAAGCTTTCTTT.

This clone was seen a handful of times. CDR3 coding DNA: TGTGCCAGTAGGCCGCCAGGGACTAGCGGAAACCAGCAGTTCTTC. Protein product: CASRPPGTSGNQQFF. The V call is TRBV19, the J call TRBJ2-1; 11 bases are a match to TRBD2. CDR1 and CDR2 from the germline V gene are LNHDA and SQIVND (reference sequence). The CDR3 length is 15 residues. After removal of 6 bases from V and 11 bases from J, the junction contained 12 bases not matched to a gene.

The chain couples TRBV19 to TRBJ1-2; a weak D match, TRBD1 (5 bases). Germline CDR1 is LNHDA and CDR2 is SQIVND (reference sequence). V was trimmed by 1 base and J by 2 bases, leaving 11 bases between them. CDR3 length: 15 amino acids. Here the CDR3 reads CASSIGQGFNYGYTF. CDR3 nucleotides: TGTGCCAGTAGTATAGGTCAGGGATTCAACTATGGCTACACCTTC.

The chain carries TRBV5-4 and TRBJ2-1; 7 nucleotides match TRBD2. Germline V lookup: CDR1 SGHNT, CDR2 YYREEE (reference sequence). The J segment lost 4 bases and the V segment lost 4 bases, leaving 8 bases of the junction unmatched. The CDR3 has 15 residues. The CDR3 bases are TGTGCCAGCAGCCCCCGGCGGGAGTCTTACAATGAGCAGTTCTTC. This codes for CASSPRRESYNEQFF.

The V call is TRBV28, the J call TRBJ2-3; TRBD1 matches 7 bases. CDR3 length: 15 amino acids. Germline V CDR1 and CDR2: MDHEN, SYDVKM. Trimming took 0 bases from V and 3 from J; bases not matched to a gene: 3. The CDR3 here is CASSLWTGMTDTQYF. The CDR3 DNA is TGTGCCAGCAGTTTATGGACAGGGATGACAGATACGCAGTATTTT.